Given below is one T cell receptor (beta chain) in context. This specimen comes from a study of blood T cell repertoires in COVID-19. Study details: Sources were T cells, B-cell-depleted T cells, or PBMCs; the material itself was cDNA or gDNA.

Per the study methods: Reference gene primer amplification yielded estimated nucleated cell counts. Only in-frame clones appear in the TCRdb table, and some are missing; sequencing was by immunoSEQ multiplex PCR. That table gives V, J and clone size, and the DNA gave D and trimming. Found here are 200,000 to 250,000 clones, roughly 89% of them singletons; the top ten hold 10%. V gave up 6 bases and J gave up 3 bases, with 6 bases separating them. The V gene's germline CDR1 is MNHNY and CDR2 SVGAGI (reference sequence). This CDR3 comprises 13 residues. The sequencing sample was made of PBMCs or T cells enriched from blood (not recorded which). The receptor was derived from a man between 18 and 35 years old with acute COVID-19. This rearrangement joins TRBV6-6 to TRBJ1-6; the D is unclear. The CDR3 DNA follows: TGTGCCAGCAGCCTTGTCTATAATTCACCCCTCCACTTT. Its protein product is CASSLVYNSPLHF.